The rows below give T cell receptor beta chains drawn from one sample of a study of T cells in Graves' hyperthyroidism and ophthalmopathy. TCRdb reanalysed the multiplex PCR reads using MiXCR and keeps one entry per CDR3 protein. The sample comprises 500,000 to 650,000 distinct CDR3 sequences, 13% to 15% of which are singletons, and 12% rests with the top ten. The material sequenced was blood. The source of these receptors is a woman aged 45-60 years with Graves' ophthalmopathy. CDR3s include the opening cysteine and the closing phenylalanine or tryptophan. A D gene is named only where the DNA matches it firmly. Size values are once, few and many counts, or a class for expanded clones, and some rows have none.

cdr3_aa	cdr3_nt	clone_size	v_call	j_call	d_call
CASSSGRTGSGANVLTF	TGTGCCAGCAGTTCGGGCAGGACAGGATCTGGGGCCAACGTCCTGACTTTC	few	TRBV12-3/TRBV12-4	TRBJ2-6	TRBD1
CSVGGLAGGPRYNEQFF	TGCAGCGTTGGGGGACTAGCGGGAGGGCCTAGATACAATGAGCAGTTCTTC	.	TRBV29-1	TRBJ2-1	TRBD2
CASSYSILRSTDTQYF	TGTGCCAGCAGTTACTCGATTTTACGGAGCACAGATACGCAGTATTTT	.	TRBV6-5	TRBJ2-3	.
CASSPLPAGGQETQYF	TGTGCCAGCTCACCACTTCCGGCGGGAGGGCAAGAGACCCAGTACTTC	many	TRBV18	TRBJ2-5	TRBD2
CASSLRPGLVGEQYF	TGTGCCAGCAGCTTACGCCCGGGACTAGTCGGCGAGCAGTACTTC	many	TRBV11-2	TRBJ2-7	TRBD2
CASKAGDSNQPQHF	TGTGCCAGCAAGGCGGGGGATAGCAATCAGCCCCAGCATTTT	many	TRBV11-2	TRBJ1-5	.
CASSQGGQVLETQYF	TGTGCCAGCAGCCAAGGGGGGCAGGTCCTAGAGACCCAGTACTTC	.	TRBV4-2	TRBJ2-5	.
CASSEAKVSNYGYTF	TGTGCCAGCAGTGAAGCTAAAGTTTCTAACTATGGCTACACCTTC	many	TRBV2	TRBJ1-2	.
CASSSIPKAGGTDTQYF	TGTGCCAGCAGCTCCATCCCTAAAGCGGGAGGCACAGATACGCAGTATTTT	many	TRBV7-6	TRBJ2-3	TRBD2
CASSSRFSGGIGTQYF	TGTGCCAGCAGCTCGCGCTTTTCAGGGGGCATCGGGACCCAGTACTTC	many	TRBV2	TRBJ2-5	TRBD1
CASSVRPGQGSGNTIYF	TGTGCCAGCAGCGTACGGCCTGGACAGGGCTCTGGAAACACCATATATTTT	few	TRBV9	TRBJ1-3	TRBD1
CASSQDLAGGENIQYF	TGCGCCAGCAGCCAAGACCTAGCGGGAGGGGAAAACATTCAGTACTTC	few	TRBV4-3	TRBJ2-4	TRBD2
CASSQGQRTDTQYF	TGCGCCAGCAGCCAAGGTCAGCGCACAGATACGCAGTATTTT	few	TRBV4-3	TRBJ2-3	.
CSARDANMDEKLFF	TGCAGTGCTAGAGATGCCAATATGGATGAAAAACTGTTTTTT	.	TRBV20-1	TRBJ1-4	.
CASSLYFTDTQYF	TGTGCCAGCAGCTTGTACTTCACAGATACGCAGTATTTT	many	TRBV5-8	TRBJ2-3	.
CASSLEAGTDTQYF	TGTGCCAGCAGCTTAGAGGCTGGCACAGATACGCAGTATTTT	many	TRBV7-8	TRBJ2-3	.
CASREGTSGTYNEQFF	TGTGCCAGTAGAGAGGGGACTAGCGGGACCTACAATGAGCAGTTCTTC	.	TRBV19	TRBJ2-1	TRBD2
CSVDTGGFHGELFF	TGCAGCGTTGACACAGGGGGCTTTCACGGGGAGCTGTTTTTT	many	TRBV29-1	TRBJ2-2	TRBD1
CASSYSRTTDKENTIYF	TGTGCCAGCAGTTACTCGAGAACTACCGACAAGGAGAACACCATATATTTT	few	TRBV6-2/TRBV6-3	TRBJ1-3	.
CASSTRQGNPHTDTQYF	TGTGCCAGCAGCACCCGACAGGGCAATCCGCACACAGATACGCAGTATTTT	many	TRBV7-2	TRBJ2-3	TRBD1
CASSPGLRDNQPQHF	TGTGCCAGCTCACCCGGGTTGAGGGACAATCAGCCCCAGCATTTT	many	TRBV18	TRBJ1-5	.
CASSPSLAGQETQYF	TGTGCCAGCAGCCCATCTCTAGCGGGACAAGAGACCCAGTACTTC	few	TRBV12-3/TRBV12-4	TRBJ2-5	TRBD2
CASSYGTGWASYEQYF	TGTGCCAGCAGTTATGGGACAGGGTGGGCCTCCTACGAGCAGTACTTC	many	TRBV6-2/TRBV6-3	TRBJ2-7	TRBD1
CASNGQGHGPPLHF	TGTGCCAGCAATGGACAGGGCCACGGCCCACCCCTCCACTTT	many	TRBV6-1	TRBJ1-6	TRBD1
CASSFRTSGGRYEQYF	TGTGCCAGCAGTTTTCGGACTAGCGGAGGGAGGTACGAGCAGTACTTC	many	TRBV28	TRBJ2-7	TRBD2
CSARGQIYEQYF	TGCAGTGCTAGAGGGCAGATTTACGAGCAGTACTTC	.	TRBV20-1	TRBJ2-7	.
CASLGTTYGYTF	TGTGCCAGCCTCGGGACAACATATGGCTACACCTTC	many	TRBV19	TRBJ1-2	.
CAWSVTTGPGNTIYF	TGTGCCTGGAGTGTGACGACAGGGCCTGGAAACACCATATATTTT	many	TRBV30	TRBJ1-3	TRBD1
CASSLVHRDEQYF	TGTGCCAGCAGTTTAGTACACCGTGACGAGCAGTACTTC	many	TRBV12-3/TRBV12-4	TRBJ2-7	.
CSAIWAANYGYTF	TGCAGTGCCATATGGGCCGCTAACTATGGCTACACCTTC	.	TRBV20-1	TRBJ1-2	.
CAWSVVVEKLFF	TGTGCCTGGAGTGTAGTAGTGGAAAAACTGTTTTTT	many	TRBV30	TRBJ1-4	.
CASSFPGQETQYF	TGTGCCAGCAGCTTTCCGGGGCAAGAGACCCAGTACTTC	many	TRBV7-2	TRBJ2-5	.
CASSFFRDQPQHF	TGTGCCAGCAGTTTCTTCAGGGATCAGCCCCAGCATTTT	many	TRBV2	TRBJ1-5	.
CAWSGGQQETQYF	TGTGCCTGGAGTGGCGGACAGCAAGAGACCCAGTACTTC	many	TRBV30	TRBJ2-5	.
CASSYGQVNEAFF	TGTGCCAGCAGTTACGGCCAGGTGAATGAAGCTTTCTTT	many	TRBV6-2/TRBV6-3	TRBJ1-1	.
CSANIGNEQFF	TGCAGTGCGAATATAGGAAATGAGCAGTTCTTC	many	TRBV20-1	TRBJ2-1	.
CANSLRGGNPTSGSPRYEQYF	TGTGCCAACAGTTTACGAGGTGGGAATCCGACTAGCGGGAGCCCGCGTTACGAGCAGTACTTC	few	TRBV27	TRBJ2-7	TRBD2
CASSTSINRGTEAFF	TGTGCCAGTAGTACCTCGATAAACAGGGGGACTGAAGCTTTCTTT	few	TRBV19	TRBJ1-1	TRBD1
CATSRLGGELFF	TGTGCCACCAGTAGATTAGGCGGGGAGCTGTTTTTT	few	TRBV24-1	TRBJ2-2	.
CSAKDTGTIYEQYF	TGCAGTGCTAAAGACACAGGGACAATCTACGAGCAGTACTTC	.	TRBV20-1	TRBJ2-7	.
CSKIRGTNEQFF	TGCAGCAAAATTCGGGGCACAAATGAGCAGTTCTTC	many	TRBV20-1	TRBJ2-1	.
CASSPRGQFNGYTF	TGTGCCAGCAGCCCAAGAGGCCAGTTCAATGGCTACACCTTC	few	TRBV7-2	TRBJ1-2	.